This T cell receptor (beta chain) was recorded in a study of T cell changes during pregnancy in multiple sclerosis. V was pared by 2 bases and J by 2 bases, with 7 bases of the junction left unmatched. The CDR3 runs 16 residues. Looked up from germline, CDR1 is MNHNY and CDR2 is SVGAGI (reference sequence). Using immunoSEQ multiplex PCR, the repertoire was profiled, and TCRdb retains in-frame clones only, with some absent. The sample includes tens of thousands of clones, over 85% of them seen just once. The specimen comprised peripheral blood, sampled in the third trimester of pregnancy. The receptor's source is a female donor in good health, enrolled as a control in a pregnancy study. V and J are TRBV6-6 and TRBJ2-3, with 7 nucleotides matching TRBD1. The CDR3 is CASSYRTGVSTDTQYF. The CDR3 region has the DNA TGTGCCAGCAGTTACCGTACAGGGGTCTCCACAGATACGCAGTATTTT.